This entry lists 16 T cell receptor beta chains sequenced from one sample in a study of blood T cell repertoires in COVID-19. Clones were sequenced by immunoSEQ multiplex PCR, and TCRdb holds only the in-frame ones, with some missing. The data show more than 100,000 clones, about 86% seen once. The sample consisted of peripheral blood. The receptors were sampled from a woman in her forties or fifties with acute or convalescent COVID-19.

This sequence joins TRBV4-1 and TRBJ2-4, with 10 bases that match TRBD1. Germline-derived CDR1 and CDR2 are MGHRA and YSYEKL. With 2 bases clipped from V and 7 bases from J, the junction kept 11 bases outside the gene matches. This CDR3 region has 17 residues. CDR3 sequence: CASSQPRQGAVVNIQYF. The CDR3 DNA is TGCGCCAGCAGCCAACCTAGACAGGGGGCGGTCGTGAACATTCAGTACTTC.

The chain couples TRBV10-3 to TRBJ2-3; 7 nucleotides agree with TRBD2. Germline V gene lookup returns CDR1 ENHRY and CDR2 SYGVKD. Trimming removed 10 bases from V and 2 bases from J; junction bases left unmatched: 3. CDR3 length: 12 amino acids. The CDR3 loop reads CASGGDTDTQYF. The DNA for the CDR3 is TGTGCCAGCGGGGGAGACACAGATACGCAGTATTTT.

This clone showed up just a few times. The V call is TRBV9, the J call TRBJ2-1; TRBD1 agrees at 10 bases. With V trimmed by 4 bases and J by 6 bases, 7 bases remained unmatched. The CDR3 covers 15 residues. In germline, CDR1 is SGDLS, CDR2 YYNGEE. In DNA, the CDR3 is TGTGCCAGCAGCCCCCGGGACAGGGGCTCCAATGAGCAGTTCTTC. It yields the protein CASSPRDRGSNEQFF.

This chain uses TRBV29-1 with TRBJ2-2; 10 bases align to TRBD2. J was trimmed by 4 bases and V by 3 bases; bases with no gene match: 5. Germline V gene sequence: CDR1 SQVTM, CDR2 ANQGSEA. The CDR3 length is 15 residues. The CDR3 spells CSVELAGALTGELFF. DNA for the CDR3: TGCAGCGTTGAGCTAGCGGGGGCCCTCACCGGGGAGCTGTTTTTT.

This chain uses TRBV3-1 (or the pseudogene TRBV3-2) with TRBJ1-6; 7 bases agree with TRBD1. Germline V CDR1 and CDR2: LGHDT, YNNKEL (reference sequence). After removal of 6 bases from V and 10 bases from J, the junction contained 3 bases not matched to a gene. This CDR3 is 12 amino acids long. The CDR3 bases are TGTGCCAGCAGAACAGGGGAATCACCCCTCCACTTT. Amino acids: CASRTGESPLHF.

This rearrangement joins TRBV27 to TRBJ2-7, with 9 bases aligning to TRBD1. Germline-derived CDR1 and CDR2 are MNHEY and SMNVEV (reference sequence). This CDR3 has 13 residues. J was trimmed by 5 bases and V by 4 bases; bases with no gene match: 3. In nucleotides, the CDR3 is TGTGCCAGCAGTTCACGGACAGGGGACGAGCAGTACTTC. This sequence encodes CASSSRTGDEQYF.

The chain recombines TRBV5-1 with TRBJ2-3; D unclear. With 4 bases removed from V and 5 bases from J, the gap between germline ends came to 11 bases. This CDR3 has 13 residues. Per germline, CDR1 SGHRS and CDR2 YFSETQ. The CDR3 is CASSPSTGDTQYF. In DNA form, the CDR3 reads TGCGCCAGCAGCCCGAGTACTGGAGATACGCAGTATTTT.

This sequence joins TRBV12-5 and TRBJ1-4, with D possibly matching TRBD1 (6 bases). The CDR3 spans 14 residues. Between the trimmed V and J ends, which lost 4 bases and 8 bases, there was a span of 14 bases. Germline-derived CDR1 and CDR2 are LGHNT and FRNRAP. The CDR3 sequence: CASGSTGWKEKLFF. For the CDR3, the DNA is TGTGCTAGTGGTTCTACAGGGTGGAAAGAAAAACTGTTTTTT.

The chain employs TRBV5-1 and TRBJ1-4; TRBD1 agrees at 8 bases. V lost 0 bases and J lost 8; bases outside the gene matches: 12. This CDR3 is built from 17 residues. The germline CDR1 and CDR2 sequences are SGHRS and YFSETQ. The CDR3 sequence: CASSLGYIGQGGEKLFF. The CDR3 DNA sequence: TGCGCCAGCAGCTTGGGTTACATCGGACAGGGAGGAGAAAAACTGTTTTTT.

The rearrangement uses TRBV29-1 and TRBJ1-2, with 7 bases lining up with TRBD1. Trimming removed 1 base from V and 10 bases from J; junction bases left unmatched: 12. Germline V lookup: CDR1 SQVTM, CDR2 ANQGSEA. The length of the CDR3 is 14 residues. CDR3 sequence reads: CSVEVGGRQGIYTF. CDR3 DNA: TGCAGCGTTGAAGTAGGGGGCAGGCAGGGGATCTACACCTTC.

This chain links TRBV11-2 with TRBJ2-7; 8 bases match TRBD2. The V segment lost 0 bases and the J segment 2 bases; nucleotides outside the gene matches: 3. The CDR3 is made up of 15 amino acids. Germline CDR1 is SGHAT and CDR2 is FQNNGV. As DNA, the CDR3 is TGTGCCAGCAGCTTAGATAGTAGCGGGGCCTACGAGCAGTACTTC. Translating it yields CASSLDSSGAYEQYF.

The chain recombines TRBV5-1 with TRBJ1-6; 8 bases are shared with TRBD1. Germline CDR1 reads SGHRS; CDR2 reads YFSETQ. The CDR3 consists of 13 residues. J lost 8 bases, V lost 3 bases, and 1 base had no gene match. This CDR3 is CASSSTGDSPLHF. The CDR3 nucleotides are TGCGCCAGCAGCTCGACAGGGGATTCACCCCTCCACTTT.

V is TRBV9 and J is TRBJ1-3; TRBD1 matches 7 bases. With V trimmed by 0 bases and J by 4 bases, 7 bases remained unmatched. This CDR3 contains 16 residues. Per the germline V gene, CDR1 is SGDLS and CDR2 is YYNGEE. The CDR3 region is CASSVERDSKGNTIYF. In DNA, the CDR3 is TGTGCCAGCAGCGTAGAAAGGGACAGTAAAGGAAACACCATATATTTT.

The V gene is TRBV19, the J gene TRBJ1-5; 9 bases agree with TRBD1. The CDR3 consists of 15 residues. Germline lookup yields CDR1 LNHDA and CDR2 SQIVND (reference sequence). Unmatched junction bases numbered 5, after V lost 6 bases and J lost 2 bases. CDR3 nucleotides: TGTGCCAGTAGCTACAGGGGGCTTGGCAATCAGCCCCAGCATTTT. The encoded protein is CASSYRGLGNQPQHF.

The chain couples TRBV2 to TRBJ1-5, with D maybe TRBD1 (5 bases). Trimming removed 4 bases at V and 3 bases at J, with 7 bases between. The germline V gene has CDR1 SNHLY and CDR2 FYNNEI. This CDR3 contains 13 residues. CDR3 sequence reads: CASSGQLNQPQHF. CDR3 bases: TGTGCCAGCAGTGGACAGCTCAATCAGCCCCAGCATTTT.

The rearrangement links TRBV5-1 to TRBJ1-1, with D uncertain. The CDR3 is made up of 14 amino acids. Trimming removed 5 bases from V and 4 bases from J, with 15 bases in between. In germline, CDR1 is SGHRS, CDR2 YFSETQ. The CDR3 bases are TGCGCCAGCAGACCCCAAGACTCCAGCACTGAAGCTTTCTTT. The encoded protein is CASRPQDSSTEAFF.